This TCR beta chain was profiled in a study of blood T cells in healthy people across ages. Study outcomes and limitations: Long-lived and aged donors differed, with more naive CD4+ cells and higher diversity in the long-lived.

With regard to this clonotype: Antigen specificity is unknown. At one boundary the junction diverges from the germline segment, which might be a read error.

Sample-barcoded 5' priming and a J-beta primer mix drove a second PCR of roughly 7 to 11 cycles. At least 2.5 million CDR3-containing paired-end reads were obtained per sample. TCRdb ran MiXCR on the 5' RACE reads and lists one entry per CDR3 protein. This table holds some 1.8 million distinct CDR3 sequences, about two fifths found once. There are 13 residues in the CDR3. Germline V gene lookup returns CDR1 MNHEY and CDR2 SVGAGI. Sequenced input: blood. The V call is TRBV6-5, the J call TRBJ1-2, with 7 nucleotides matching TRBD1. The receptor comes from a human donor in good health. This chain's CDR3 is CASSLTGTYGHTF. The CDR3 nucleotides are TGTGCCAGCAGCCTGACAGGGACTTATGGCCACACCTTC.